These T cell receptor beta chains were read from a single sample in a study of glioma-infiltrating T cells. From the multiplex PCR reads, TCRdb called clonotypes with MiXCR, one entry per CDR3 protein. The sample lists approximately 400,000 distinct CDR3 sequences, 35% to 45% occurring once. Sequenced input: glioma tissue, nonneoplastic brain tissue, or PBMCs (not recorded which). Receptors were obtained from a human donor with low-grade glioma or glioblastoma, undergoing nonglioma brain surgery, or in good health (not recorded which). CDR3s include the opening cysteine and the closing phenylalanine or tryptophan. The order of the fields is V gene, clone size, D gene, J gene, CDR3 DNA, CDR3 protein. A D gene is named only where the DNA matches it firmly. Where a row states a size, it is once, few, many or the class of an expanded clone; other rows omit it.

TRBV25-1	many	-	TRBJ2-7	TGTGCCAGCAGTGCAACGACAGAGTGGGGAGAGCAGTACTTC	CASSATTEWGEQYF
TRBV27	-	TRBD2	TRBJ2-3	TGTGCCAGCAGCCCCCTCGGGAGGACTAGCACAGATACGCAGTATTTT	CASSPLGRTSTDTQYF
TRBV12-3/TRBV12-4	-	-	TRBJ2-3	TGTGCCAGCAGTTTTGGCCGCGCCACAGATACGCAGTATTTT	CASSFGRATDTQYF
TRBV6-2/TRBV6-3	many	-	TRBJ1-1	TGTGCCAGCAGGGACAGTTGGACTGAAGCTTTCTTT	CASRDSWTEAFF
TRBV28	-	TRBD2	TRBJ2-1	TGTGCCAGCAGCCTTCGCGGCGGGAGGGCGGGGGATGAGCAGTTCTTC	CASSLRGGRAGDEQFF
TRBV2	-	TRBD1	TRBJ2-5	TGTGCCAGCAGTGCGGAGACAGGGGAAGAGACCCAGTACTTC	CASSAETGEETQYF
TRBV28	few	TRBD2	TRBJ2-5	TGTGCCAGCAGTTTATTCCCCACTAGCGGTGAAGAGACCCAGTACTTC	CASSLFPTSGEETQYF
TRBV7-9	-	TRBD2	TRBJ2-7	TGTGCCAGCAGCCCGGAAGCGGGGACCTACTTC	CASSPEAGTYF
TRBV7-6	-	TRBD2	TRBJ2-5	TGTGCCAGCAGCTTAGCGACCCCACTAGCGGGAGTAGAGACCCAGTACTTC	CASSLATPLAGVETQYF
TRBV28	-	TRBD2	TRBJ2-1	TGTGCCAGCAGTTTTTGGGGGGGTGAGCAGTCCTTC	CASSFWGGEQSF
TRBV28	few	TRBD1	TRBJ1-1	TGTGCCAGCAGGAGGACAGGGGGTAAGAACACTGAAGCTTTCTTT	CASRRTGGKNTEAFF
TRBV5-1	few	-	TRBJ1-1	TGCGCCAGCAGCCGATCTACCCCGGACCTTGACACTGAAGCTTTCTTT	CASSRSTPDLDTEAFF
TRBV28	-	-	TRBJ2-1	TGTGCCAGCAGTTTATCAGGGTTCAATGAGCAGTTCTTC	CASSLSGFNEQFF
TRBV28	many	-	TRBJ2-1	TGTGCCAGCAGCGAAGGACTCCGGAATGAGCAGTTCTTC	CASSEGLRNEQFF
TRBV4-1	-	TRBD2	TRBJ2-7	TGCGCCAGCAGCCATAACTACAGGACTAGGCCCTACGAGCAGTACTTC	CASSHNYRTRPYEQYF
TRBV28	-	TRBD1	TRBJ2-1	TGTGCCAGCCGTCACAGGGGGTCCTTCTATGGCTTCTTC	CASRHRGSFYGFF
TRBV15	-	-	TRBJ2-5	TGTGCCACCAGCAGCTTTAACGGGATCCAAGAGACCCAGTACTTC	CATSSFNGIQETQYF